What follows are 17 T cell receptor beta chains derived from one specimen sequenced in a study of T cells in Graves' hyperthyroidism and ophthalmopathy. The TCR beta CDR3 regions underwent amplification using RNA transcripts as the source. Carried out on the TCR CDR3, a first-round RT-PCR used the HTBI primer set. TCRdb used MiXCR to reprocess the multiplex PCR reads, holding one entry per CDR3 protein. The repertoire holds around 300,000 distinct CDR3 sequences, with roughly 20% as singletons. Specimen: blood. The receptors here all came from a man aged 50-60 years with Graves' ophthalmopathy.

At least ten counts were recorded for this clonotype. The chain joins TRBV28 to TRBJ2-5; weak D call: TRBD2 (6 bases). V was trimmed by 7 bases and J by 5 bases, leaving 14 bases between them. CDR3 length: 13 residues. Germline CDR1 and CDR2: MDHEN and SYDVKM. The CDR3 is CASIGGLHETQYF. The CDR3 region has the DNA TGTGCCAGCATCGGGGGACTCCACGAGACCCAGTACTTC.

The CDR3 DNA sequence: TGTGCCAGCGGAACTAGTGAAGAGACCCAGTACTTC. Translated: CASGTSEETQYF. The gene calls are TRBV12-3 or TRBV12-4 and TRBJ2-5; weak D call: TRBD2 (5 bases). Trimming stripped 8 bases from V and 3 bases from J, with 10 bases between. The CDR3 sequence is 12 residues long.

This clonotype was seen many times. The gene calls are TRBV18 and TRBJ2-3; TRBD2 matches at 8 bases. V lost 4 bases and J lost 3; bases outside the gene matches: 0. CDR1 is KGHSH, CDR2 LQKENI, per germline. This CDR3 has 13 amino acids. The CDR3, as DNA: TGTGCCAGCTCACGCGGGAGGACAGATACGCAGTATTTT. It is translated as CASSRGRTDTQYF.

The sample holds a few counts of this clonotype. V usage is TRBV11-2 and J usage is TRBJ2-1, with 15 bases matching TRBD2. The CDR3 has 17 amino acids. Germline-derived CDR1 and CDR2 are SGHAT and FQNNGV. Germline trimming cut 5 bases from V and 7 bases from J; bases unmatched to any gene: 9. CDR3 DNA: TGTGCCAGCAGCCCACGACTTGGGACTAGCGGGGGGAATGAGCAGTTCTTC. It is translated as CASSPRLGTSGGNEQFF.

Many counts were recorded for this clonotype. The CDR3 coding sequence is TGTGCCTGGGCCTCAACTAGGACTGAAGCTTTCTTT. Translated: CAWASTRTEAFF. The chain employs TRBV30 and TRBJ1-1, with no clear D. The CDR3 runs 12 residues. V was cut by 5 bases and J by 5 bases, with 12 bases left in between. Germline loops: CDR1 GTSNPN, CDR2 SVGIG (reference sequence).

Ten or more counts support this clonotype. This chain links TRBV6-1 with TRBJ2-7; 11 positions match TRBD2. Germline trimming cut 3 bases from V and 1 base from J; bases unmatched to any gene: 2. This CDR3 has 15 amino acids. CDR1 is MNHNS and CDR2 is SASEGT in the germline V gene. Here the CDR3 DNA reads TGTGCCAGCAGTGACGCTAGCGGGAGGTCCTACGAGCAGTACTTC. It yields the protein CASSDASGRSYEQYF.

This clonotype has only a few counts. The V call is TRBV12-3 or TRBV12-4, the J call TRBJ2-3; D is perhaps TRBD2 (5 bases). The CDR3 runs to 16 residues. V was clipped by 5 bases and J by 3 bases, with 18 bases between them. In DNA, the CDR3 is TGTGCCAGCAGTGTGTCCGGGGTCCCCGAAACAGATACGCAGTATTTT. Its translation is CASSVSGVPETDTQYF.

The DNA for the CDR3 is TGTGCCAGCAGCTCGACTCCAAGCTCCTACGAGCAGTACTTC. Translating it yields CASSSTPSSYEQYF. The V call is TRBV9, the J call TRBJ2-7; D gene ambiguous. The CDR3 sequence is 14 residues long. Germline V gene lookup returns CDR1 SGDLS and CDR2 YYNGEE. Trimming removed 4 bases at V and 0 bases at J, with 11 bases between.

This clonotype was observed at least ten times. This chain connects TRBV20-1 to TRBJ2-3; D is undetermined. The V gene lost 3 bases and the J gene lost 6 bases, with 10 bases spanning the gap. This CDR3 comprises 12 residues. Germline lookup yields CDR1 DFQATT and CDR2 SNEGSKA (reference sequence). For the CDR3, the DNA is TGCAGTGCTAGTGAAGGGCCGGATACGCAGTATTTT. Translated: CSASEGPDTQYF.

To note about this clonotype: This sequence may be a read error, since a much larger clone differs from it by one base. V gene TRBV5-1 combines with J gene TRBJ2-3; 8 bases map to TRBD2. The CDR3 is 17 amino acids. V lost 0 bases and J lost 4; bases outside the gene matches: 10. Germline lookup yields CDR1 SGHRS and CDR2 YFSETQ. This CDR3 reads CASSLGRAGRAADTQYF. In DNA, the CDR3 is TGCGCCAGCAGCTTGGGTCGGGCCGGGAGGGCCGCAGATACGCAGTATTTT.

This clonotype has only one observation. This clone may be a read error of a much larger clone one base away. The chain is built from TRBV10-3 and TRBJ2-5, with D possibly matching TRBD1 (6 bases). V was trimmed by 4 bases and J by 0 bases, leaving 12 bases between them. This CDR3 contains 15 residues. Germline lookup yields CDR1 ENHRY and CDR2 SYGVKD. This chain's CDR3 is CAISGSGAYQETQYF. The CDR3 nucleotides read TGTGCCATCAGTGGGTCAGGGGCCTACCAAGAGACCCAGTACTTC.

The V call is TRBV5-6, the J call TRBJ2-7, with 7 nucleotides matching TRBD2. The germline CDR1 and CDR2 sequences are SGHDT and YYEEEE. CDR3 size: 14 residues. V was clipped by 4 bases and J by 6 bases; unmatched bases: 10. In nucleotides, the CDR3 is TGTGCCAGCAGCCCGGCCGGGGGGTTGCGCGAGCAGTACTTC. Its translation is CASSPAGGLREQYF.

V gene TRBV20-1 combines with J gene TRBJ2-2, with 13 bases identical to TRBD2. Trimming removed 4 bases from V and 10 bases from J; junction bases left unmatched: 12. Germline-derived CDR1 and CDR2 are DFQATT and SNEGSKA (reference sequence). CDR3 length: 16 amino acids. This CDR3 is CSAKGGTSGAAEELFF. The CDR3 DNA reads TGCAGTGCTAAAGGGGGGACTAGCGGGGCCGCGGAGGAGCTGTTTTTT.

A few counts support this clonotype. This chain connects TRBV15 to TRBJ2-3; TRBD1 is a possible D gene (6 bases). The CDR3 sequence is 14 residues long. V was shortened by 8 bases and J by 1 base, with 13 bases between the two germline ends. CDR1 is LNHNV, CDR2 YYDKDF, per germline (reference sequence). The DNA for the CDR3 is TGTGCCACCCAGCCACAGGGAGGCACAGATACGCAGTATTTT. Translating it yields CATQPQGGTDTQYF.

This clonotype has a count of ten or more. The chain joins TRBV2 to TRBJ2-5; D possibly matches TRBD1 or TRBD2 (6 bases each). CDR3 length: 12 residues. Deletions cut 10 bases from V and 4 bases from J, with 13 bases between. Germline CDR1 is SNHLY and CDR2 is FYNNEI. The CDR3 nucleotides read TGTGCCACTAAGGAGGGGGGAGAGACCCAGTACTTC. Its protein is CATKEGGETQYF.

This clonotype was counted ten times or more. The chain joins TRBV7-9 to TRBJ2-2; D remains unclear. V lost 8 bases, J lost 4 bases, and 8 bases lay in between. Germline V gene lookup returns CDR1 SEHNR and CDR2 FQNEAQ (reference sequence). The CDR3 sequence is 12 residues long. In DNA form, the CDR3 reads TGTGCCAGCGCTGGGCCCACCGGGGAGCTGTTTTTT. Translated: CASAGPTGELFF.

This clonotype was observed at least ten times. The chain couples TRBV7-2 to TRBJ2-7, with 8 nucleotides matching TRBD2. CDR1 is SGHTA, CDR2 FQGNSA, per germline. CDR3 length equals 14 residues. J lost 2 bases, V lost 6 bases, and 6 bases had no gene match. This CDR3 reads CASSVRGGPYEQYF. The CDR3 nucleotides read TGTGCCAGCAGTGTTCGGGGGGGACCCTACGAGCAGTACTTC.